The 25 T cell receptor beta chains in this list originate from one sample, sequenced in a study of blood T cell repertoires in COVID-19. The assay was immunoSEQ multiplex PCR, and TCRdb's table has in-frame clones only and misses some. The table records 200,000 or so clones, approximately 90% of them present only once. Specimen: peripheral blood. Every receptor here comes from a woman aged 40 to 50 who had recovered from COVID-19.

The chain combines TRBV6-5 with TRBJ1-4; perhaps TRBD1 as D (6 bases). V dropped 11 bases and J dropped 2 bases, with 12 bases sitting between them. This CDR3 has 13 residues. Germline V gene lookup returns CDR1 MNHEY and CDR2 SVGAGI. The CDR3 nucleotides read TGTGCCGTCAGGGGCTCGACTAATGAAAAACTGTTTTTT. This sequence encodes CAVRGSTNEKLFF.

The V and J genes are TRBV12-3 or TRBV12-4 and TRBJ1-1; TRBD1 matches 7 bases. Unmatched junction bases numbered 6, after V lost 6 bases and J lost 5 bases. This CDR3 is 13 amino acids long. DNA of the CDR3: TGTGCCAGCAGCCGAACAGGGGTGACTGAAGCTTTCTTT. Its protein is CASSRTGVTEAFF.

V is TRBV9 and J is TRBJ1-1, with D tentatively TRBD1 (6 bases). This CDR3 has 17 residues. V lost 3 bases and J 0 bases, leaving 18 bases between the germline ends. Germline V gene lookup returns CDR1 SGDLS and CDR2 YYNGEE. CDR3 amino acids: CASSARGGSGMNTEAFF. Here the CDR3 DNA reads TGTGCCAGCAGCGCTAGGGGGGGCAGTGGGATGAACACTGAAGCTTTCTTT.

The chain uses TRBV3-1 (or the pseudogene TRBV3-2) and TRBJ2-3, with 12 bases aligning to TRBD2. Per germline, CDR1 LGHDT and CDR2 YNNKEL (reference sequence). With 6 bases clipped from V and 0 bases from J, the junction kept 13 bases outside the gene matches. The CDR3 is 19 residues long. The CDR3 DNA reads TGTGCCAGCAGACCAGCCGGGGAAGGGACTAGCGGGAGCACAGATACGCAGTATTTT. As protein: CASRPAGEGTSGSTDTQYF.

This sequence joins TRBV6-5 and TRBJ2-4; weak D call: TRBD1 (5 bases). The CDR3 consists of 13 residues. The germline V gene has CDR1 MNHEY and CDR2 SVGAGI. Trimming removed 2 bases at V and 5 bases at J, with 7 bases between. The CDR3 spells CASSYGQENIQYF. In DNA form, the CDR3 reads TGTGCCAGCAGTTACGGACAAGAAAACATTCAGTACTTC.

The V gene is TRBV18, the J gene TRBJ1-1, with D tentatively TRBD1 (6 bases). Germline CDR1 and CDR2: KGHSH and LQKENI. Trimming cost V 6 bases and J 1 base, with 15 bases left between them. The CDR3 totals 15 residues. The CDR3 region is CASSPTRGTNTEAFF. The CDR3 DNA is TGTGCCAGCTCGCCCACGAGGGGGACGAACACTGAAGCTTTCTTT.

The rearrangement joins TRBV30 to TRBJ2-3; D is perhaps TRBD1 (5 bases). Germline assignment: CDR1 GTSNPN and CDR2 SVGIG (reference sequence). Trimming removed 7 bases at V and 5 bases at J, with 16 bases between. This CDR3 is 13 amino acids long. The CDR3, as DNA: TGTGCCTACTACAGGAGTCCGCGAGATACGCAGTATTTT. As protein: CAYYRSPRDTQYF.

The CDR3 nucleotides read TGTGCCATAAGGGACAGCTACGAGCAGTACTTC. This gives the protein CAIRDSYEQYF. The chain has TRBV28 and TRBJ2-7; TRBD1 aligns across 7 bases. CDR3 length equals 11 residues. J gave up 3 bases and V 10 bases, and 3 bases lay outside the gene matches. The germline V gene has CDR1 MDHEN and CDR2 SYDVKM.

In nucleotides, the CDR3 is TGTGCCAGCAGCTTCAGGAACCCCTACGAGCAGTACTTC. It specifies CASSFRNPYEQYF. V and J are TRBV2 and TRBJ2-7; D unclear. Germline V gene lookup returns CDR1 SNHLY and CDR2 FYNNEI. V lost 6 bases, J lost 2 bases, and 11 bases lay in between. The CDR3 runs 13 residues.

This chain uses TRBV19 with TRBJ1-4, with D possibly TRBD1 on 6 matching bases. The CDR3 runs 15 residues. CDR1 and CDR2 (germline): LNHDA, SQIVND (reference sequence). With 2 bases removed from V and 15 bases from J, the gap between germline ends came to 22 bases. CDR3 sequence (DNA): TGTGCCAGTAGTATAATTTCCGGGACAAAAGGGGAATTGTTTTTT. Translation: CASSIISGTKGELFF.

The chain has TRBV29-1 and TRBJ2-7; 9 positions agree with TRBD1. The trim removed 1 base at V and 5 bases at J, leaving 3 bases unmatched. The CDR3 sequence is 13 residues long. Germline V gene data show CDR1 as SQVTM and CDR2 as ANQGSEA. The CDR3 sequence is CSVEAGTGHEQYF. DNA of the CDR3: TGCAGCGTTGAAGCTGGGACAGGGCACGAGCAGTACTTC.

V is TRBV19 and J is TRBJ1-1; 11 positions match TRBD1. V lost 5 bases to trimming and J lost 4 bases; unmatched junction nucleotides: 6. CDR1 and CDR2 (germline): LNHDA, SQIVND (reference sequence). The CDR3 runs 15 residues. The CDR3 DNA reads TGTGCCAGTAGTTCTGGACAGGGGGCTCTCACTGAAGCTTTCTTT. Translated, it gives CASSSGQGALTEAFF.

This clone was observed a single time. The rearrangement links TRBV28 to TRBJ1-2; perhaps TRBD1 as D (5 bases). Germline V gene data show CDR1 as MDHEN and CDR2 as SYDVKM. Trimming pared 5 bases from V and 4 bases from J, leaving 14 bases between. The CDR3 is made up of 14 amino acids. CDR3 sequence reads: CASSKTSGVYGYTF. For the CDR3, the DNA is TGTGCCAGCAGTAAGACATCGGGGGTCTATGGCTACACCTTC.

The genes are TRBV9 and TRBJ2-1, with TRBD2 matching over 7 bases. Germline V gene lookup returns CDR1 SGDLS and CDR2 YYNGEE. CDR3 size: 15 residues. Unmatched junction bases numbered 4, after V lost 0 bases and J lost 4 bases. The CDR3, as DNA: TGTGCCAGCAGCGTAGGCGGGGGATCGTACAATGAGCAGTTCTTC. This codes for CASSVGGGSYNEQFF.

V is TRBV7-6 and J is TRBJ1-4, with 8 positions matching TRBD1. The CDR3 has 15 amino acids. CDR1 is SGHVS and CDR2 is FNYEAQ in the germline V gene. With V trimmed by 5 bases and J by 2 bases, 4 bases remained unmatched. The CDR3 is CASSPGGPTNEKLFF. The CDR3 nucleotides are TGTGCCAGCAGCCCAGGGGGCCCCACTAATGAAAAACTGTTTTTT. Filled out from reference TRBV7-6 and TRBJ1-4, the complete variable domain reads GAGVSQSPRYKVTKRGQDVALRCDPISGHVSLYWYRQALGQGPEFLTYFNYEAQQDKSGLPNDRFSAERPEGSISTLTIQRTEQRDSAMYRCASSPGGPTNEKLFFGSGTQLSVL.

This clone was recorded once. The chain couples TRBV19 to TRBJ2-3, with D maybe TRBD2 (5 bases). CDR3 length: 15 amino acids. The V gene lost 3 bases and the J gene lost 5 bases, with 15 bases spanning the gap. Germline lookup yields CDR1 LNHDA and CDR2 SQIVND (reference sequence). The CDR3 here is CASSIFPSEGDTQYF. CDR3 DNA sequence: TGTGCCAGTAGTATTTTTCCCTCCGAGGGAGATACGCAGTATTTT.

The chain joins TRBV27 to TRBJ2-1; 7 bases are shared with TRBD1. Looked up from germline, CDR1 is MNHEY and CDR2 is SMNVEV (reference sequence). V lost 5 bases to trimming and J lost 6 bases; unmatched junction nucleotides: 7. The CDR3 consists of 14 residues. In DNA form, the CDR3 reads TGTGCCAGCAGTCCGGGGACAGAGGGCAATGAGCAGTTCTTC. Its translation: CASSPGTEGNEQFF.

This chain joins TRBV18 and TRBJ2-3, with 10 bases identical to TRBD2. The ends lost 3 bases at V and 1 base at J; junction bases unmatched: 4. Germline CDR1 KGHSH, CDR2 LQKENI. The CDR3 contains 16 residues. CDR3 nucleotides: TGTGCCAGCTCACCCCTAGCGGGAGTCGGCACAGATACGCAGTATTTT. This gives the protein CASSPLAGVGTDTQYF.

The genes are TRBV29-1 and TRBJ2-2, with TRBD1 identical over 8 bases. Germline CDR1 SQVTM, CDR2 ANQGSEA. The CDR3 runs 14 residues. The V and J ends lost 5 bases and 1 base, in that order; junction bases with no gene match: 3. The CDR3 spells CSVLGTGNTGELFF. In DNA form, the CDR3 reads TGCAGCGTTCTAGGGACAGGGAACACCGGGGAGCTGTTTTTT.

This clone was counted a single time. V usage is TRBV7-9 and J usage is TRBJ2-2, with TRBD2 as a possible D gene (6 bases). Germline lookup yields CDR1 SEHNR and CDR2 FQNEAQ (reference sequence). V lost 2 bases and J lost 3, with 10 bases in between. CDR3 length: 15 residues. The CDR3 loop is CASSLPKRDTGELFF. The CDR3 DNA reads as TGTGCCAGCAGCTTACCCAAGCGGGACACCGGGGAGCTGTTTTTT.

The chain recombines TRBV5-4 with TRBJ2-7; no definite D call. The CDR3 is 13 residues long. Germline-derived CDR1 and CDR2 are SGHNT and YYREEE (reference sequence). V gave up 0 bases and J gave up 6 bases, with 10 bases separating them. The CDR3 reads CASSLGLESEQYF. The CDR3 nucleotides are TGTGCCAGCAGCTTGGGGTTAGAGTCCGAGCAGTACTTC. Combining the CDR3 with reference TRBV5-4 and TRBJ2-7 gives the whole variable domain ETGVTQSPTHLIKTRGQQVTLRCSSQSGHNTVSWYQQALGQGPQFIFQYYREEENGRGNFPPRFSGLQFPNYSSELNVNALELDDSALYLCASSLGLESEQYFGPGTRLTVT.

This clone was picked up one time. The chain joins TRBV7-6 to TRBJ2-2; no clear D. This CDR3 is 11 amino acids long. V was cut by 5 bases and J by 7 bases, with 5 bases left in between. Germline CDR1 and CDR2: SGHVS and FNYEAQ. The CDR3 DNA sequence: TGTGCCAGCAGCCCCGGCGGGGAGCTGTTTTTT. Its protein product is CASSPGGELFF.

This rearrangement joins TRBV11-2 to TRBJ2-1; TRBD2 aligns across 11 bases. Germline loops: CDR1 SGHAT, CDR2 FQNNGV. CDR3 length: 14 amino acids. CDR3 nucleotide sequence: TGTTCCCTAGCAAGACTAGCGGGACGAAATGAGCAGTTCTTC. Amino acid sequence: CSLARLAGRNEQFF. Looking up the rest from reference TRBV11-2 and TRBJ2-1 gives the full variable domain: EAGVAQSPRYKIIEKRQSVAFWCNPISGHATLYWYQQILGQGPKLLIQFQNNGVVDDSQLPKDRFSAERLKGVDSTLKIQPAKLEDSAVYLCSLARLAGRNEQFFGPGTRLTVL.

V is TRBV29-1 and J is TRBJ2-2; TRBD1 matches at 9 bases. The CDR3 consists of 15 residues. Trimming removed 3 bases from V and 8 bases from J; junction bases left unmatched: 10. The germline V gene encodes CDR1 SQVTM and CDR2 ANQGSEA. CDR3 DNA: TGCAGCGTTGACTCCCGGACAGGGGTTCCAGGGGAGCTGTTTTTT. Its translation is CSVDSRTGVPGELFF.

The chain uses TRBV19 and TRBJ2-1, with D perhaps TRBD2 (6 bases). Germline CDR1 LNHDA, CDR2 SQIVND (reference sequence). Deletions cut 0 bases from V and 3 bases from J, with 9 bases between. The CDR3 extends over 15 amino acids. The CDR3 sequence: CASSIEEGLYNEQFF. The CDR3 DNA follows: TGTGCCAGTAGTATAGAGGAGGGCCTCTACAATGAGCAGTTCTTC.